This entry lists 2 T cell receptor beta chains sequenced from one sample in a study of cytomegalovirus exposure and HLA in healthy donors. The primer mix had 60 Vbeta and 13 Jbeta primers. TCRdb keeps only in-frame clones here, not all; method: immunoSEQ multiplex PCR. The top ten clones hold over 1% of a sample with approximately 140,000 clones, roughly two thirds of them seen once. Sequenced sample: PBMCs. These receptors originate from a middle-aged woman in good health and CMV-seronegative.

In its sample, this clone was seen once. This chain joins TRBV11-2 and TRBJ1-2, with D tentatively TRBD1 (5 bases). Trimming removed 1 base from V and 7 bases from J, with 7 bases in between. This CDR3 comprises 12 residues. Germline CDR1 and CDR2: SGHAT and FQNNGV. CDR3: CASSLGGAGYTF. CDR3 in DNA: TGTGCCAGCAGCTTAGGCGGGGCTGGCTACACCTTC. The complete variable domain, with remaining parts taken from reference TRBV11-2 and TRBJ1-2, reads EAGVAQSPRYKIIEKRQSVAFWCNPISGHATLYWYQQILGQGPKLLIQFQNNGVVDDSQLPKDRFSAERLKGVDSTLKIQPAKLEDSAVYLCASSLGGAGYTFGSGTRLTVV.

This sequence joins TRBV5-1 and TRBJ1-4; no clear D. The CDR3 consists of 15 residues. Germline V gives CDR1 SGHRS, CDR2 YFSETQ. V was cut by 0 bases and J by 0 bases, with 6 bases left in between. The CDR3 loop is CASSLAGATNEKLFF. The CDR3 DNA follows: TGCGCCAGCAGCTTGGCCGGTGCAACTAATGAAAAACTGTTTTTT.